The 32 T cell receptor beta chains reported below all come from one sample, sequenced in a study of blood T cell repertoires in COVID-19. Generated by immunoSEQ multiplex PCR, the TCRdb table keeps only in-frame clones and is missing some. The repertoire consists of 98,000 or so clones, with 84% occurring once and the leading ten covering 20% to 30%. Sequencing used peripheral blood. The receptors here all came from a man in his fifties or sixties with acute or convalescent COVID-19.

The chain uses TRBV6-6 and TRBJ1-5, with 9 positions matching TRBD1. Per the germline V gene, CDR1 is MNHNY and CDR2 is SVGAGI (reference sequence). The ends lost 5 bases at V and 4 bases at J; junction bases unmatched: 3. The CDR3 totals 14 residues. CDR3 sequence (DNA): TGTGCCAGCAGTGGACAGGGGCAAAATCAGCCCCAGCATTTT. It translates to CASSGQGQNQPQHF.

V usage is TRBV14 and J usage is TRBJ2-7; D is perhaps TRBD1 (6 bases). The CDR3 covers 17 residues. Germline V gene sequence: CDR1 SGHDN, CDR2 FVKESK. Trimming removed 1 base at V and 3 bases at J, with 19 bases between. This CDR3 is CASSQVDGKTGYYEQYV. The CDR3 coding sequence is TGTGCCAGCAGCCAAGTCGATGGAAAGACAGGATACTACGAGCAGTACGTC.

The CDR3 sequence: CASSFLAGEPDTQYF. DNA for the CDR3: TGTGCCAGCAGCTTTCTAGCGGGAGAGCCAGATACGCAGTATTTT. V gene TRBV7-2 combines with J gene TRBJ2-3; TRBD2 matches at 10 bases. Germline V gene data show CDR1 as SGHTA and CDR2 as FQGNSA. CDR3 size: 15 residues. V shed 3 bases, J shed 4 bases, and the junction held 4 bases outside the gene matches.

The chain links TRBV5-4 to TRBJ2-1; no firm D call. V was shortened by 2 bases and J by 0 bases, with 9 bases between the two germline ends. Germline V gene lookup returns CDR1 SGHNT and CDR2 YYREEE (reference sequence). This CDR3 contains 15 residues. In DNA form, the CDR3 reads TGTGCCAGCAGCTTTCGTTGGAGCTCCTACAATGAGCAGTTCTTC. It yields the protein CASSFRWSSYNEQFF.

The chain links TRBV12-5 to TRBJ2-2; maybe TRBD1 (5 bases). The CDR3 has 12 residues. CDR1 is LGHNT, CDR2 FRNRAP, per germline. V dropped 6 bases and J dropped 6 bases, with 8 bases sitting between them. CDR3 nucleotide sequence: TGTGCTAGTGGGCAGGGTTCCGGGGAGCTGTTTTTT. It specifies CASGQGSGELFF.

The chain employs TRBV5-1 and TRBJ2-1; possible D gene TRBD1, 6 bases. The CDR3 is 15 amino acids. Germline V CDR1 and CDR2: SGHRS, YFSETQ. Trimming took 0 bases from V and 8 from J, leaving 15 bases between them. CDR3 amino acids: CASSLGRQDSDEQFF. The CDR3 DNA reads as TGCGCCAGCAGCTTGGGACGACAGGATTCCGATGAGCAGTTCTTC. Filled out from reference TRBV5-1 and TRBJ2-1, the complete variable domain reads KAGVTQTPRYLIKTRGQQVTLSCSPISGHRSVSWYQQTPGQGLQFLFEYFSETQRNKGNFPGRFSGRQFSNSRSEMNVSTLELGDSALYLCASSLGRQDSDEQFFGPGTRLTVL.

The J gene is TRBJ1-5, the V gene TRBV5-4, with D possibly matching TRBD1 (6 bases). Germline V gene lookup returns CDR1 SGHNT and CDR2 YYREEE (reference sequence). The CDR3 contains 16 residues. The V and J ends lost 3 bases and 3 bases respectively, with 16 bases between them. The CDR3 sequence: CASSSGGRGNNQPQHF. CDR3 nucleotides: TGTGCCAGCAGCTCCGGCGGCAGGGGTAACAATCAGCCCCAGCATTTT.

A word on this clone: The sample carries other DNA sequences with the same CDR3. The chain combines TRBV6-1 with TRBJ2-1; D not certain. V lost 0 bases and J 0 bases, leaving 6 bases between the germline ends. The CDR3 spans 15 residues. Germline lookup yields CDR1 MNHNS and CDR2 SASEGT. CDR3 sequence: CASSEATVSYNEQFF. The CDR3 coding sequence is TGTGCCAGCAGTGAAGCCACAGTCTCCTACAATGAGCAGTTCTTC.

This chain uses TRBV15 with TRBJ2-2; D unclear. V was cut by 6 bases and J by 1 base, with 9 bases left in between. CDR1 and CDR2 from the germline V gene are LNHNV and YYDKDF (reference sequence). The CDR3 sequence is 14 residues long. The DNA of the CDR3 is TGTGCCACCAGACACAAAGAGAACACCGGGGAGCTGTTTTTT. It translates to CATRHKENTGELFF.

In this sample, this clone turned up a few times. The rearrangement links TRBV2 to TRBJ2-1; perhaps TRBD2 as D (6 bases). The CDR3 contains 14 residues. Germline values: CDR1 SNHLY, CDR2 FYNNEI. Trimming stripped 5 bases from V and 9 bases from J, with 17 bases between. DNA for the CDR3: TGTGCCAGCAGTTGGACTACTACCGCGGGTGAGCAGTTCTTC. Its translation: CASSWTTTAGEQFF.

The genes are TRBV5-1 and TRBJ2-3; maybe TRBD1 (5 bases). Germline V CDR1 and CDR2: SGHRS, YFSETQ. This CDR3 contains 15 residues. V shed 7 bases and J shed 2 bases, with 17 bases lying between them. CDR3 protein: CASQGVGRTTDTQYF. CDR3 in DNA: TGCGCCAGCCAAGGGGTTGGACGGACCACAGATACGCAGTATTTT. The full variable domain, rest sourced from reference TRBV5-1 and TRBJ2-3, is KAGVTQTPRYLIKTRGQQVTLSCSPISGHRSVSWYQQTPGQGLQFLFEYFSETQRNKGNFPGRFSGRQFSNSRSEMNVSTLELGDSALYLCASQGVGRTTDTQYFGPGTRLTVL.

The chain recombines TRBV27 with TRBJ1-2, with 8 bases that match TRBD1. Germline values: CDR1 MNHEY, CDR2 SMNVEV (reference sequence). V shed 5 bases and J 6 bases; nucleotides not matched to a gene: 8. The CDR3 covers 14 residues. CDR3: CASSQGQGQDGYTF. The CDR3 DNA reads TGTGCCAGCAGTCAAGGACAGGGACAGGATGGCTACACCTTC.

The chain couples TRBV6-5 to TRBJ2-1; D may be TRBD2 (5 bases). The CDR3 has 13 residues. Between the trimmed V and J ends, which lost 5 bases and 4 bases, there was a span of 9 bases. Germline V lookup: CDR1 MNHEY, CDR2 SVGAGI. The chain's CDR3 is CASSRGLYNEQFF. The CDR3 region has the DNA TGTGCCAGCAGTAGAGGACTGTACAATGAGCAGTTCTTC.

The chain is built from TRBV7-2 and TRBJ2-3; 13 bases line up with TRBD2. This CDR3 contains 19 residues. The germline V gene has CDR1 SGHTA and CDR2 FQGNSA. With 4 bases clipped from V and 2 bases from J, the junction kept 12 bases outside the gene matches. The chain's CDR3 is CASSSSIIGTSGNTDTQYF. CDR3 DNA sequence: TGTGCCAGCAGCTCTAGTATAATCGGGACTAGCGGGAACACAGATACGCAGTATTTT.

CDR3 amino acids: CASSFRGQISPLHF. CDR3 nucleotide sequence: TGTGCCAGCAGCTTTAGGGGACAGATCTCACCCCTCCACTTT. The chain is built from TRBV13 and TRBJ1-6, with 7 bases lining up with TRBD1. The ends lost 3 bases at V and 10 bases at J; junction bases unmatched: 6. The germline V gene encodes CDR1 PRHDT and CDR2 FYEKMQ (reference sequence). This CDR3 contains 14 residues.

The chain combines TRBV4-2 with TRBJ2-1; TRBD2 aligns across 9 bases. V gave up 2 bases and J gave up 8 bases; unmatched junction bases: 4. The CDR3 length is 14 residues. The V gene's germline CDR1 is LGHNA and CDR2 YNFKEQ. The CDR3 region is CASSQLAGRDEQFF. The CDR3 DNA is TGTGCCAGCAGCCAACTAGCGGGGCGAGATGAGCAGTTCTTC.

This clone turned up a few times. The chain uses TRBV30 and TRBJ1-1, with TRBD1 matching 7 bases. Trimming took 2 bases from V and 7 from J; bases not matched to a gene: 7. CDR3 size: 13 residues. Germline CDR1 reads GTSNPN; CDR2 reads SVGIG (reference sequence). For the CDR3, the DNA is TGTGCCTGGAGTCCTTTAGGGGACAGTGAAGCTTTCTTT. Translation gives CAWSPLGDSEAFF.

The CDR3 DNA is TGTGCCAGCAGCCAAACAGCTAATGTTAACGAAAAACTGTTTTTT. Translation: CASSQTANVNEKLFF. V and J are TRBV11-2 and TRBJ1-4; no reliable D call. The germline CDR1 and CDR2 sequences are SGHAT and FQNNGV. Trimming took off 5 bases at V and 8 bases at J, with 18 bases between the two ends. This CDR3 contains 15 residues.

The rearrangement links TRBV20-1 to TRBJ1-1; D ambiguous. This CDR3 contains 14 residues. V was clipped by 3 bases and J by 1 base, with 12 bases between them. From germline, CDR1 is DFQATT and CDR2 SNEGSKA (reference sequence). The CDR3 sequence: CSASWRGQNTEAFF. DNA for the CDR3: TGCAGTGCTAGTTGGCGAGGGCAGAACACTGAAGCTTTCTTT.

This chain connects TRBV4-1 to TRBJ1-1; TRBD1 agrees at 7 bases. CDR3 length equals 16 residues. Trimming cost V 6 bases and J 6 bases; bases outside gene matches: 16. Germline CDR1 MGHRA, CDR2 YSYEKL. CDR3 residues: CASSYDRVGNGAEAFF. The CDR3 nucleotides read TGCGCCAGCAGTTACGACAGGGTTGGGAATGGGGCTGAAGCTTTCTTT.

The chain couples TRBV10-1 to TRBJ2-4; D unclear. In germline, CDR1 is WNHNN, CDR2 SYGVQD (reference sequence). V was shortened by 0 bases and J by 6 bases, with 9 bases between the two germline ends. CDR3 length: 14 amino acids. CDR3 DNA: TGCGCCAGCAGTGAGTCGTTTACGAGAAACATTCAGTACTTC. This sequence encodes CASSESFTRNIQYF.

This chain uses TRBV7-9 with TRBJ1-4; 8 bases are shared with TRBD1. CDR1 and CDR2 from the germline V gene are SEHNR and FQNEAQ (reference sequence). This CDR3 contains 16 residues. Germline trimming cut 4 bases from V and 10 bases from J; bases unmatched to any gene: 14. CDR3 DNA sequence: TGTGCCAGCAGCTCAGCCTCCGGGACAGGCGGCACAAAACTGTTTTTT. It encodes CASSSASGTGGTKLFF.

The chain joins TRBV4-1 to TRBJ2-7, with D hard to call. Germline-derived CDR1 and CDR2 are MGHRA and YSYEKL. The length of the CDR3 is 15 residues. Trimming pared 0 bases from V and 3 bases from J, leaving 12 bases between. The CDR3 DNA follows: TGCGCCAGCAGCCAAGACATTCGAGCCAACTACGAGCAGTACTTC. Its protein is CASSQDIRANYEQYF.

This clone was recorded once. The chain is built from TRBV7-2 and TRBJ2-1; tentatively, D is TRBD2 (6 bases). V lost 5 bases and J 2 bases, leaving 13 bases between the germline ends. The germline V gene encodes CDR1 SGHTA and CDR2 FQGNSA. The CDR3 spans 15 residues. CDR3 nucleotide sequence: TGTGCCAGCAGCCTTTCGGGAGTTCCCTACAATGAGCAGTTCTTC. Translated: CASSLSGVPYNEQFF.

The chain is built from TRBV5-1 and TRBJ1-5, with unresolved D. CDR1 and CDR2 (germline): SGHRS, YFSETQ. The CDR3 runs 15 residues. Trimming took 1 base from V and 2 from J, leaving 10 bases between them. CDR3 residues: CASSLRQTGNQPQHF. The CDR3 DNA reads as TGCGCCAGCAGCTTGCGGCAGACTGGCAATCAGCCCCAGCATTTT.

This clone was recorded once. The chain recombines TRBV12-5 with TRBJ2-3; 9 bases agree with TRBD2. CDR1 is LGHNT, CDR2 FRNRAP, per germline. V dropped 6 bases and J dropped 6; count of bases not matched to a gene: 7. CDR3 size: 14 residues. DNA of the CDR3: TGTGCTAGTGGAAGTAGCGGGGGAGGCGATACGCAGTATTTT. Amino acid sequence: CASGSSGGGDTQYF.

This chain uses TRBV19 with TRBJ1-2; TRBD1 aligns across 9 bases. This CDR3 has 16 amino acids. V trimming: 1 base; J trimming: 1 base; junction bases outside the gene matches: 4. Germline V gene data show CDR1 as LNHDA and CDR2 as SQIVND (reference sequence). CDR3 protein: CASSIGDRAINYGYTF. The CDR3 nucleotides are TGTGCCAGTAGTATAGGGGACAGGGCCATTAACTATGGCTACACCTTC.

This clone was seen many times. V is TRBV24-1 and J is TRBJ2-3; 7 bases are a match to TRBD2. The junction had 12 bases not matched to a gene; V was cut back by 1 base and J by 3 bases. In germline, CDR1 is KGHDR, CDR2 SFDVKD. The CDR3 is made up of 18 amino acids. CDR3: CATSDLTAGLGGTDTQYF. The CDR3 DNA reads TGTGCCACCAGTGATTTAACAGCGGGATTAGGTGGGACAGATACGCAGTATTTT.

The V call is TRBV10-2, the J call TRBJ1-1; 9 bases agree with TRBD1. The germline V gene has CDR1 WSHSY and CDR2 SAAADI. The trim removed 6 bases at V and 5 bases at J, leaving 7 bases unmatched. The CDR3 loop spans 14 amino acids. The CDR3 DNA reads TGCGCCAGCAGGCACAGGGGGCGGGAGACTGAAGCTTTCTTT. This gives the protein CASRHRGRETEAFF.

This rearrangement joins TRBV4-1 to TRBJ2-1; TRBD2 agrees at 7 bases. Per germline, CDR1 MGHRA and CDR2 YSYEKL. The length of the CDR3 is 15 residues. Unmatched junction bases numbered 6, after V lost 4 bases and J lost 3 bases. CDR3 DNA sequence: TGCGCCAGCAGCCCCGGGACTACTATCTACAATGAGCAGTTCTTC. It codes for CASSPGTTIYNEQFF.

The CDR3 nucleotides are TGTGCCAGTAGTAACAGCGGGAGGCACCCCGCATTGGAGACCCAGTACTTC. Translation: CASSNSGRHPALETQYF. The rearrangement joins TRBV19 to TRBJ2-5; 9 bases are shared with TRBD2. V shed 4 bases, J shed 5 bases, and the junction held 14 bases outside the gene matches. This CDR3 contains 17 residues. The germline gives CDR1 LNHDA, CDR2 SQIVND (reference sequence).

This chain connects TRBV7-9 to TRBJ2-3; 10 bases line up with TRBD1. Germline V lookup: CDR1 SEHNR, CDR2 FQNEAQ (reference sequence). CDR3 size: 14 residues. J was trimmed by 5 bases and V by 4 bases; bases with no gene match: 3. CDR3 sequence reads: CASSSDRGVDTQYF. For the CDR3, the DNA is TGTGCCAGCAGCTCGGACAGGGGGGTAGATACGCAGTATTTT.